Only a few counts were recorded for the clone carrying this T cell receptor (beta chain). Its antigen is as yet unknown. The sample comes from a study of T cell responses to AZD1222 COVID-19 vaccine. Study-wide context: Analyses pooled second doses at about 4 or about 12 weeks. Broader study findings: The reported proportion of spike-specific TCRs targeting unmutated variant regions was nearly half. None of the repertoires were sampled until the peak T cell response had passed. CD4 TCRs linked to vaccination spanned spike, dominating at 160-218 and 743-854.

V shed 1 base and J shed 8 bases, with 11 bases lying between them. Germline CDR1 MDHEN, CDR2 SYDVKM. This CDR3 has 13 residues. The assay was immunoSEQ multiplex PCR, and TCRdb's table has in-frame clones only and misses some. The data hold some 130,000 clones, with approximately 93% observed a single time. This clonotype was obtained from an adult in good health. The J gene is TRBJ1-2, the V gene TRBV28, with D possibly matching TRBD1 (5 bases). This sample comprised peripheral blood, obtained on day 0 of AZD1222 vaccination. The CDR3 reads CASSLLSGPGYTF. The CDR3 nucleotides are TGTGCCAGCAGTTTATTGTCAGGGCCGGGCTACACCTTC.